This entry describes one TCR beta chain. Profiled with immunoSEQ multiplex PCR; TCRdb holds only in-frame clones, not every one. Of approximately 200,000 clones listed, approximately 80% are singletons. This CDR3 region has 15 residues. V trimming: 4 bases; J trimming: 4 bases; junction bases outside the gene matches: 4. Germline V lookup: CDR1 LGHNA, CDR2 YSLEER. This record belongs to a study of cytomegalovirus exposure and HLA in healthy donors. V usage is TRBV4-3 and J usage is TRBJ2-7; 13 nucleotides match TRBD2. The TCR originated in a young man in good health and CMV-seropositive. The sequenced material came from PBMCs. DNA of the CDR3: TGCGCCAGCAGCCCCACGACTAGCGGGAGGTACGAGCAGTACTTC. It yields the protein CASSPTTSGRYEQYF.